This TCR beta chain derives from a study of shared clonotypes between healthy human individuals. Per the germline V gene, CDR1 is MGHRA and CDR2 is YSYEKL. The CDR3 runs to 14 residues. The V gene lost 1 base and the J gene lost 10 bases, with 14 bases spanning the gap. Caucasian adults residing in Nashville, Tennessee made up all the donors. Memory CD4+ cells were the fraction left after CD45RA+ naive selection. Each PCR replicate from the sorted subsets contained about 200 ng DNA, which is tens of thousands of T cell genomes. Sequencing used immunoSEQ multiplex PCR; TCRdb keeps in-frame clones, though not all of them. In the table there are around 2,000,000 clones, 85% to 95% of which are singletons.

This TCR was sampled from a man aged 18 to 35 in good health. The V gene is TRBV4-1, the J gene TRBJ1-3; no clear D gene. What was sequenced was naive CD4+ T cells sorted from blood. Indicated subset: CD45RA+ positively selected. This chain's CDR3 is CASSQGGLGSTIYF. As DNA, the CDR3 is TGCGCCAGCAGCCAAGGTGGTCTAGGGTCGACCATATATTTT.